This entry describes one T cell receptor (beta chain). Antigen: not known. The data were taken from a study of T cell responses to AZD1222 COVID-19 vaccine. General study results and limits: At baseline, just five or six AZD1222 recipients tested seropositive. Researchers took repertoire samples only after the peak T cell response had come.

The repertoire was sequenced with immunoSEQ multiplex PCR; TCRdb's copy has only in-frame clones and lacks some. The repertoire consists of around 110,000 clones, with about 91% occurring once and the leading ten covering around 9.6%. Germline CDR1 reads MNHEY; CDR2 reads SVGAGI. Losses at the gene ends were 7 bases for V and 3 bases for J; bases not matched to a gene: 5. CDR3 length: 13 residues. This TCR was sampled from an adult in good health. This rearrangement joins TRBV6-5 to TRBJ1-1, with 7 nucleotides matching TRBD1. The sample was peripheral blood, taken on day 0 of AZD1222 vaccination. CDR3 region: CASMRGQYTEAFF. CDR3 nucleotides: TGTGCCAGCATGAGGGGGCAGTACACTGAAGCTTTCTTT.